This T cell receptor (beta chain) was recovered during a study of STAT3 mutations in large granular lymphocyte leukemia. At the level of the study: Roughly half of the longitudinally sequenced T-LGLL patients carried detectable canonical activating STAT3 mutations. More than half of T-LGLL patients received immunosuppressive therapy. Findings and caveats of the study: Variable sampling intervals and differing treatment regimens complicated linking therapy response to TCR clonal burden changes. At least one immunodominant TCR beta clonotype appeared in every T-cell large granular lymphocyte leukemia patient. Clonal expansion was inferred from other time points because no sample existed at each clone's first appearance.

Sequencing was performed with immunoSEQ multiplex PCR; in TCRdb, only in-frame clones are kept and a portion is missing. The sample gives roughly 9,700 clones, nearly 90% of which show up once; 25% to 35% is in the top ten. With 0 bases removed from V and 6 bases from J, the gap between germline ends came to 23 bases. Germline V CDR1 and CDR2: LNHNV, YYDKDF (reference sequence). The CDR3 covers 18 residues. Comments on this clone: As yet, its antigen is unknown.

The chain is built from TRBV15 and TRBJ2-5; no clear D gene. The sequence derives from a man aged 60 to 69 with T-cell large granular lymphocyte leukemia. Some clones in this sample may be carry-over from other donors' samples. Sequenced: peripheral blood mononuclear cells. CDR3 in amino acids: CATSREIRTLPLLQTQYF. The CDR3 coding sequence is TGTGCCACCAGCAGAGAAATAAGGACGCTCCCCCTTTTGCAGACCCAGTACTTC.